This entry is about one T cell receptor beta chain. Its specificity is not known. The entry originates in a study of blood T cells in healthy people across ages. Study-wide findings and caveats: Unknown CMV status may confound age-related changes in expanded clones.

A sample-barcoded 5' primer and a J-beta primer mix were used in a second PCR of roughly 7 to 12 cycles. TCRdb fed the 5' RACE reads into MiXCR, producing one record per CDR3 protein. The sample holds about 1,500,000 distinct CDR3 sequences, around 39% seen once. The TCR originated in a woman aged 18-29 years in good health. The sequencing input was blood.

For the CDR3, the DNA is TGTGCCAGCAGCTCCGGGACAGGGGTCGCTCAGCCCCAGCATTTT. It translates to CASSSGTGVAQPQHF. The genes are TRBV11-2 and TRBJ1-5; 10 nucleotides match TRBD1. After removal of 4 bases from V and 6 bases from J, the junction contained 6 bases not matched to a gene. CDR1 is SGHAT, CDR2 FQNNGV, per germline. The CDR3 is made up of 15 amino acids.